This T cell receptor beta chain is drawn from a study of blood T cell repertoires in COVID-19. Study-level information: T cells, B-cell-depleted T cells, or PBMCs supplied cDNA or gDNA.

Some clones are missing from TCRdb's copy, which holds only in-frame ones; the method was immunoSEQ multiplex PCR. This table has roughly 140,000 clones, 75% to 90% appearing once. The sample holds one count of this clone. V dropped 7 bases and J dropped 8 bases, with 23 bases sitting between them. This CDR3 comprises 15 residues. Germline values: CDR1 WSHSY, CDR2 SAAADI. The TCR sequence derives from a woman aged 50 to 60 with acute or convalescent COVID-19. The rearrangement uses TRBV10-2 and TRBJ1-2; D call uncertain. Sequencing was carried out using peripheral blood. CDR3: CASTVDNLQDLGYTF. The CDR3 nucleotides are TGCGCCAGCACCGTCGATAACCTTCAGGACTTAGGCTACACCTTC.